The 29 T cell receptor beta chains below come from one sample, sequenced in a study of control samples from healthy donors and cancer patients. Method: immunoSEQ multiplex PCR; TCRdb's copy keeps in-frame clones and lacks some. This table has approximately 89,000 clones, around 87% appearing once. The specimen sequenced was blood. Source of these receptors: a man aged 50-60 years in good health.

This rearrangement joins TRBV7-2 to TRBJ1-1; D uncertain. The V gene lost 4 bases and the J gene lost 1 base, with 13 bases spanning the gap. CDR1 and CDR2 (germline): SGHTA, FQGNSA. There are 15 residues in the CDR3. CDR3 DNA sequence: TGTGCCAGCAGCTCAATGGCACCCCCGAACACTGAAGCTTTCTTT. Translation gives CASSSMAPPNTEAFF.

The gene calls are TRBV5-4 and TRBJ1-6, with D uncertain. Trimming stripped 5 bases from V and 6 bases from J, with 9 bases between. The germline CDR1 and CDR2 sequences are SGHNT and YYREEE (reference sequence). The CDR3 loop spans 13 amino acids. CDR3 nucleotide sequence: TGTGCCAGCAGACGGGAAAGTAATTCACCCCTCCACTTT. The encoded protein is CASRRESNSPLHF. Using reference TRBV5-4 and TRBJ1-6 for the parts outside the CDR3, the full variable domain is ETGVTQSPTHLIKTRGQQVTLRCSSQSGHNTVSWYQQALGQGPQFIFQYYREEENGRGNFPPRFSGLQFPNYSSELNVNALELDDSALYLCASRRESNSPLHFGNGTRLTVT.

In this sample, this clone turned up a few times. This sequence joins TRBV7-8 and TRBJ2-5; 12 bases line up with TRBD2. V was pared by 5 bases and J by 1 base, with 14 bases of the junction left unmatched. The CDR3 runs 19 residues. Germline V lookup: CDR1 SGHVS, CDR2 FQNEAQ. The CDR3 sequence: CASSPKVLGLAGFQETQYF. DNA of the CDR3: TGTGCCAGCAGCCCCAAAGTTTTGGGACTAGCGGGTTTCCAAGAGACCCAGTACTTC.

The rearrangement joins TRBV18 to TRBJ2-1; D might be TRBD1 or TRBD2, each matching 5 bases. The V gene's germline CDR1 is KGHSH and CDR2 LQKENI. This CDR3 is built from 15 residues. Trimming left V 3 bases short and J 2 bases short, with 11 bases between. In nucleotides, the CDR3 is TGTGCCAGCTCACCTGGGACCGTGACCTACAATGAGCAGTTCTTC. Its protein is CASSPGTVTYNEQFF.

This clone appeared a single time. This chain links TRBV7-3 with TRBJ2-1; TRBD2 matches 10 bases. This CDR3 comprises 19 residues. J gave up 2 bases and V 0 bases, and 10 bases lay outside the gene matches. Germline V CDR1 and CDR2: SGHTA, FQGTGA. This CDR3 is CASSLTGVAGGPPYNEQFF. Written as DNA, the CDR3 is TGTGCCAGCAGCTTAACGGGCGTAGCGGGAGGACCCCCCTACAATGAGCAGTTCTTC.

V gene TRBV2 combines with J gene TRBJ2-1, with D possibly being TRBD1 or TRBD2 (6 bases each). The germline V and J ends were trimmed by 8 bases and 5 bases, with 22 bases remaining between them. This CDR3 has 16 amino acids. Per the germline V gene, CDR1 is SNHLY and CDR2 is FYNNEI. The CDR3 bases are TGTGCCAGCGGGGGCCCAGCGGGTCTCGCGGACAATGAGCAGTTCTTC. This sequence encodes CASGGPAGLADNEQFF.

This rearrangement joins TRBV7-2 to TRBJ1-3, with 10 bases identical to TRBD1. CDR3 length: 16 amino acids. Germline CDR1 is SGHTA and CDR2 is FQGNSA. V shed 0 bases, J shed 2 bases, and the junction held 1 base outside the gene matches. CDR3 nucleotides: TGTGCCAGCAGCTTAGCTGGGACAGGGGCTGGAAACACCATATATTTT. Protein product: CASSLAGTGAGNTIYF.

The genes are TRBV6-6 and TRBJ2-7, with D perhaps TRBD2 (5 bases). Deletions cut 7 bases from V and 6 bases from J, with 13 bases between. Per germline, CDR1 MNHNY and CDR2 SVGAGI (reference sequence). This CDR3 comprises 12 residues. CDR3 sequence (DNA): TGTGCCAGCACCAAGGACTTTCGCGAGCAGTACTTC. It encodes CASTKDFREQYF.

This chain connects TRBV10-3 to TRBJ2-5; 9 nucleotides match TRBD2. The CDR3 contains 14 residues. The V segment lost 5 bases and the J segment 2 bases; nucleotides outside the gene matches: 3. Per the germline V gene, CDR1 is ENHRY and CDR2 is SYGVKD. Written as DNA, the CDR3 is TGTGCCATCAGTCTCCTAGCGGGGCAAGAGACCCAGTACTTC. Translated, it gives CAISLLAGQETQYF.

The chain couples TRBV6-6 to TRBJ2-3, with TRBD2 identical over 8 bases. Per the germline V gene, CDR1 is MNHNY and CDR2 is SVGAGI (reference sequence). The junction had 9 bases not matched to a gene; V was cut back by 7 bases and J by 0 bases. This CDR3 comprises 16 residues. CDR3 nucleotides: TGTGCCAGCACCCGGACTAGCTTTACTAGCACAGATACGCAGTATTTT. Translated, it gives CASTRTSFTSTDTQYF.

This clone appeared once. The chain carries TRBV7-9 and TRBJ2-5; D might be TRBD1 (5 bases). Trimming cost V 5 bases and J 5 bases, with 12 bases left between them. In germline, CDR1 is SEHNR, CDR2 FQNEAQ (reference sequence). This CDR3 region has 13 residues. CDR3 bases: TGTGCCAGCAGCCGCTCAGGGTCGGAGACCCAGTACTTC. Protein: CASSRSGSETQYF.

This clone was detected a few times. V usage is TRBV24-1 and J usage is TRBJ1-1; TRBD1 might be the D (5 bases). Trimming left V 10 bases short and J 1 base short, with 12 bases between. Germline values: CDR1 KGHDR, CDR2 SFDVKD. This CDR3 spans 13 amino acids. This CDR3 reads CATPGRWNTEAFF. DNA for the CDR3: TGTGCCACTCCGGGACGGTGGAACACTGAAGCTTTCTTT.

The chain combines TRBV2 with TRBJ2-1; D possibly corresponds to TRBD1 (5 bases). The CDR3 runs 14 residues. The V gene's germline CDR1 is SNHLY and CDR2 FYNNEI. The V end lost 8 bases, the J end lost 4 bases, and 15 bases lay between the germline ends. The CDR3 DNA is TGTGCCAGCGCCAGGGATGTACGGTACAATGAGCAGTTCTTC. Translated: CASARDVRYNEQFF.

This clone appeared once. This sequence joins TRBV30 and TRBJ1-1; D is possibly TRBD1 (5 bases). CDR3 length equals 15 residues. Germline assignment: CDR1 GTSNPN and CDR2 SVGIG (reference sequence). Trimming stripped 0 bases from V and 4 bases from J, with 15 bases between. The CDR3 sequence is CAWSVPAGMGTEAFF. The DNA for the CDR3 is TGTGCCTGGAGTGTACCGGCAGGGATGGGCACTGAAGCTTTCTTT.

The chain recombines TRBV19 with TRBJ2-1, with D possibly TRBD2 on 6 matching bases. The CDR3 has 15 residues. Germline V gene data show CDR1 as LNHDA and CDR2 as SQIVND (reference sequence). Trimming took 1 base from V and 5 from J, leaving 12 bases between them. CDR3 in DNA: TGTGCCAGTAGTATAGGGAGGGTGGGGGACAATGAGCAGTTCTTC. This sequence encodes CASSIGRVGDNEQFF.

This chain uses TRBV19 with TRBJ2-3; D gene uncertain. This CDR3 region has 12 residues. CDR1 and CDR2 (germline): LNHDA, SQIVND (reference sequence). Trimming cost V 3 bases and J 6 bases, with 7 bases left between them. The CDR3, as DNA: TGTGCCAGTAGTATTGTCCGGGATACGCAGTATTTT. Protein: CASSIVRDTQYF.

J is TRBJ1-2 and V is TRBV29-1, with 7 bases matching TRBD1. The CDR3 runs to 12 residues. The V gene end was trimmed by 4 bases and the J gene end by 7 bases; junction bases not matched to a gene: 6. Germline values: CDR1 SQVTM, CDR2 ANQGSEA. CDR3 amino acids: CSVGRQGRGYTF. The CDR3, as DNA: TGCAGCGTTGGGAGACAGGGACGTGGCTACACCTTC.

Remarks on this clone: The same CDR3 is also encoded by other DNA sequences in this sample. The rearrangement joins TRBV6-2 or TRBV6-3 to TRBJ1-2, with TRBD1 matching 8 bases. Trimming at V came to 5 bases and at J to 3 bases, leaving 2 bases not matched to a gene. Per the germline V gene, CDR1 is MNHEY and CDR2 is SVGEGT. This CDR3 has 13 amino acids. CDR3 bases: TGTGCCAGCAGTCCGACAGGGGACTATGGCTACACCTTC. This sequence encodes CASSPTGDYGYTF.

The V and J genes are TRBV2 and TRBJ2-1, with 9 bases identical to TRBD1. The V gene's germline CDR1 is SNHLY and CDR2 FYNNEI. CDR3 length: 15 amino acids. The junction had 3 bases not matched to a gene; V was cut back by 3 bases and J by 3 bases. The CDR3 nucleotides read TGTGCCAGCAGTGAGTTGGGACAGGGCTACAATGAGCAGTTCTTC. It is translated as CASSELGQGYNEQFF.

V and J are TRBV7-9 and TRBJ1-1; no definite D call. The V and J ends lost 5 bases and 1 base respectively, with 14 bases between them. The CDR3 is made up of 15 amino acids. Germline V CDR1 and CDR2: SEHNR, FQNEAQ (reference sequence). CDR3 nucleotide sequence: TGTGCCAGCAGCCTGAAATGGCAGACGAACACTGAAGCTTTCTTT. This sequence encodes CASSLKWQTNTEAFF.

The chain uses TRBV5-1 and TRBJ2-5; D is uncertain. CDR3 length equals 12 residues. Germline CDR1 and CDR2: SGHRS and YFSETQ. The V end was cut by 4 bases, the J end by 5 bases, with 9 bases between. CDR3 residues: CASSPTRETQYF. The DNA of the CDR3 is TGCGCCAGCAGCCCCACGAGGGAGACCCAGTACTTC.

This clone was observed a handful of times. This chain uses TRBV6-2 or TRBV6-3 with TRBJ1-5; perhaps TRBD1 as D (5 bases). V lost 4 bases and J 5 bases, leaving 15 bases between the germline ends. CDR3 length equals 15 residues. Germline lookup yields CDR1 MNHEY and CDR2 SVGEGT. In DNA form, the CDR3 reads TGTGCCAGCAGTTTCCTGTGGGGAGGGGATCAGCCCCAGCATTTT. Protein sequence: CASSFLWGGDQPQHF.

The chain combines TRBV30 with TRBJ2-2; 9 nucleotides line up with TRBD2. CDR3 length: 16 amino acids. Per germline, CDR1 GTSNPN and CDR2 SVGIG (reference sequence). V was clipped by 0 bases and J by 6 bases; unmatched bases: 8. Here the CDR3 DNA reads TGTGCCTGGAGTGTATCTCGCGGGAGGGCCTCCGGGGAGCTGTTTTTT. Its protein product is CAWSVSRGRASGELFF. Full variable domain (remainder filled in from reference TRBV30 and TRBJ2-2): SQTIHQWPATLVQPVGSPLSLECTVEGTSNPNLYWYRQAAGRGLQLLFYSVGIGQISSEVPQNLSASRPQDRQFILSSKKLLLSDSGFYLCAWSVSRGRASGELFFGEGSRLTVL.

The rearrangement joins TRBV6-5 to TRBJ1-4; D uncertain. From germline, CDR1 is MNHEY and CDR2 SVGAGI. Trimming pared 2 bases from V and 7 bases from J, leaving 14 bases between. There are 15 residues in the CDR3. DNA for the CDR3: TGTGCCAGCAGTTACGTCCGGGCCGTTGTTGAAAAACTGTTTTTT. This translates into CASSYVRAVVEKLFF.

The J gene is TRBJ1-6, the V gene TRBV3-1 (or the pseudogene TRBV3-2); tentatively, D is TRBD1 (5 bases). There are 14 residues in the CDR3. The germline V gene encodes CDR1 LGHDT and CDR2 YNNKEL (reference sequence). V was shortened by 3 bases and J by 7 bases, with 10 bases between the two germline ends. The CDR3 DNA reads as TGTGCCAGCAGCCATTTAGGGGACAATTCACCCCTCCACTTT. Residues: CASSHLGDNSPLHF.

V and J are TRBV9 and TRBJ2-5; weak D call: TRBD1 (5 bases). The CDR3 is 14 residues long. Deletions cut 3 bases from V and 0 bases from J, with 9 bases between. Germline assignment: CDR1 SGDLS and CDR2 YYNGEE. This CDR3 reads CASSETEYQETQYF. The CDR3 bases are TGTGCCAGCAGCGAGACAGAGTACCAAGAGACCCAGTACTTC. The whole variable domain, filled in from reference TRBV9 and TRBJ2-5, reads DSGVTQTPKHLITATGQRVTLRCSPRSGDLSVYWYQQSLDQGLQFLIQYYNGEERAKGNILERFSAQQFPDLHSELNLSSLELGDSALYFCASSETEYQETQYFGPGTRLLVL.

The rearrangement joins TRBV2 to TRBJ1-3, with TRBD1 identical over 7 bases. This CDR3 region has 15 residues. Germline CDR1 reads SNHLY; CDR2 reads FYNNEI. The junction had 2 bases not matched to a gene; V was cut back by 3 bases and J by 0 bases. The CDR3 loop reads CASSETGNSGNTIYF. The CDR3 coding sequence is TGTGCCAGCAGTGAGACAGGGAACTCTGGAAACACCATATATTTT.

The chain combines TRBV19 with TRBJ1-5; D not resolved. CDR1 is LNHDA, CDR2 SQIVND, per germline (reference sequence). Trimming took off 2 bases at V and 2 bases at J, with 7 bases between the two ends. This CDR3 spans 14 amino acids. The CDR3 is CASSIRGGNQPQHF. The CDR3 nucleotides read TGTGCCAGTAGTATACGGGGAGGCAATCAGCCCCAGCATTTT.

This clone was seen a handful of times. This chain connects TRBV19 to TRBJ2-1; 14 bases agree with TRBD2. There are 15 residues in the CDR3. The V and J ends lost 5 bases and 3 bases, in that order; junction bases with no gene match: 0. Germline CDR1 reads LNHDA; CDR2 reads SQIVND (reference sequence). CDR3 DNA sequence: TGTGCCAGTAGTGGGACTAGCGGGAGCTACAATGAGCAGTTCTTC. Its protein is CASSGTSGSYNEQFF. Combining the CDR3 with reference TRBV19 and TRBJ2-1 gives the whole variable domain DGGITQSPKYLFRKEGQNVTLSCEQNLNHDAMYWYRQDPGQGLRLIYYSQIVNDFQKGDIAEGYSVSREKKESFPLTVTSAQKNPTAFYLCASSGTSGSYNEQFFGPGTRLTVL.